This T cell receptor (beta chain) stems from a study of patients with pleural tuberculosis. This CDR3 comprises 16 residues. Germline CDR1 and CDR2: SGHRS and YFSETQ. After removal of 4 bases from V and 6 bases from J, the junction contained 8 bases not matched to a gene. At least ten counts were recorded for this clonotype. TCRdb called the reads again in MiXCR, with one record for every CDR3 protein. The sample has roughly 27,000 distinct CDR3 sequences, about 18% seen once. Sequenced material: peripheral blood. The chain couples TRBV5-1 to TRBJ1-6, with TRBD1 identical over 9 bases. The source of this sequence is a human donor with pleural tuberculosis. The CDR3 region is CASSRGQGQGNSPLHF. In nucleotides, the CDR3 is TGCGCCAGCAGCCGGGGACAGGGCCAGGGTAATTCACCCCTCCACTTT.